The clone carrying this T cell receptor beta chain was seen once. Its target is unknown. This specimen belongs to a study of shared clonotypes between healthy human individuals. General study findings and limits: Limited genetic and exposure-history diversity came from having few donors. Several donors held 4.5% to 5% of naive CD4 clonotypes in common. Despite large depth, rarefaction showed incomplete sorted-subset sequencing.

DNA at about 190 ng, about 30,000 T cell genomes, went into sorted-subset replicate PCRs. Sequenced by immunoSEQ multiplex PCR; TCRdb stores in-frame clones only, minus some. The data contain roughly 2 million clones, over 85% of them singletons. It was CD45RO-negative cells, positively selected for CCR7, that made up naive CD8 cells, with terminally differentiated effector memory CD45RA+ cells excluded. Sequencing input: naive CD8+ T cells sorted from blood. The TCR originated in a man aged 18 to 30 in good health.

This CDR3 is CASSYSIGGNYEQYF. As DNA, the CDR3 is TGTGCCAGCAGTTACTCAATTGGGGGAAACTACGAGCAGTACTTC. V is TRBV6-5 and J is TRBJ2-7, with D perhaps assigned TRBD1 or TRBD2 (5 bases each). This CDR3 has 15 amino acids. With 0 bases removed from V and 3 bases from J, the gap between germline ends came to 12 bases. From germline, CDR1 is MNHEY and CDR2 SVGAGI.